The next 13 T cell receptor beta chains were all read from a single sample in a study of T cell responses to AZD1222 COVID-19 vaccine. The data were produced by immunoSEQ multiplex PCR, yet TCRdb's version contains in-frame clones alone and is incomplete. The repertoire holds about 150,000 clones, with roughly 90% as singletons. The sample consisted of peripheral blood, taken 28 days after the second AZD1222 dose. Receptor source: an adult who received the AZD1222 COVID-19 vaccine.

This rearrangement joins TRBV6-5 to TRBJ1-1, with D possibly matching TRBD1 (5 bases). The CDR3 loop spans 15 amino acids. Trimming cost V 5 bases and J 0 bases, with 13 bases left between them. Germline-derived CDR1 and CDR2 are MNHEY and SVGAGI. Written as DNA, the CDR3 is TGTGCCAGCAGTACCTTCGGGACTCTGAACACTGAAGCTTTCTTT. This encodes CASSTFGTLNTEAFF.

The rearrangement uses TRBV28 and TRBJ2-5, with 7 bases lining up with TRBD2. Germline assignment: CDR1 MDHEN and CDR2 SYDVKM. After removal of 7 bases from V and 5 bases from J, the junction contained 22 bases not matched to a gene. The CDR3 has 18 residues. CDR3 loop: CASNPSGLGGNWGETQYF. The CDR3 DNA reads as TGTGCCAGCAACCCTTCAGGACTAGGCGGCAACTGGGGGGAGACCCAGTACTTC.

As DNA, the CDR3 is TGTGCCAGCTCACAACTCACACACAGGGAGAGCAATCAGCCCCAGCATTTT. Translated, it gives CASSQLTHRESNQPQHF. V and J are TRBV18 and TRBJ1-5; D possibly corresponds to TRBD1 (6 bases). This CDR3 spans 17 amino acids. V shed 4 bases and J shed 1 base, with 17 bases lying between them. The germline V gene encodes CDR1 KGHSH and CDR2 LQKENI.

The chain joins TRBV3-1 (or the pseudogene TRBV3-2) to TRBJ1-5, with D possibly TRBD1 on 5 matching bases. Trimming shortened V by 4 bases and J by 7 bases, and 11 bases separated the two germline ends. Germline loops: CDR1 LGHDT, CDR2 YNNKEL (reference sequence). CDR3 length: 13 amino acids. The CDR3 region has the DNA TGTGCCAGCAGCCTCCTGGGGGGACAGCCCCAGCATTTT. Protein sequence: CASSLLGGQPQHF.

The gene calls are TRBV3-1 (or the pseudogene TRBV3-2) and TRBJ1-2; possibly TRBD1 for D (5 bases). The CDR3 runs to 13 residues. Trimming removed 3 bases from V and 6 bases from J, with 11 bases in between. Germline V lookup: CDR1 LGHDT, CDR2 YNNKEL (reference sequence). CDR3 DNA sequence: TGTGCCAGCAGCCAGGGGCTAAGGAATGGCTACACCTTC. Translating gives CASSQGLRNGYTF.

This chain connects TRBV29-1 to TRBJ2-7, with no clear D. This CDR3 has 15 residues. V gave up 6 bases and J gave up 2 bases, with 20 bases separating them. Germline loops: CDR1 SQVTM, CDR2 ANQGSEA. In DNA, the CDR3 is TGCAGCGTGATTCCCTCGCCCGATGTAACCTACGAGCAGTACTTC. Translated, it gives CSVIPSPDVTYEQYF.

The chain employs TRBV19 and TRBJ2-2; 7 bases map to TRBD2. CDR1 LNHDA and CDR2 SQIVND come from the germline V gene (reference sequence). The J segment lost 5 bases and the V segment lost 5 bases, leaving 8 bases of the junction unmatched. This CDR3 has 15 residues. CDR3 residues: CASSSQAGITGELFF. CDR3 nucleotides: TGTGCCAGTAGTTCCCAAGCGGGGATAACCGGGGAGCTGTTTTTT.

CDR3 amino acids: CASSQLRGGDRGYQPQHF. CDR3 coding DNA: TGCGCCAGCAGTCAATTAAGGGGTGGGGACAGGGGCTATCAGCCCCAGCATTTT. The chain uses TRBV23-1 and TRBJ1-5; the match to TRBD1 covers 10 bases. TRBV23-1 is an open reading frame whose function is uncertain. The CDR3 runs to 18 residues. Trimming removed 1 base from V and 5 bases from J; junction bases left unmatched: 11.

This clone appeared once. The genes are TRBV20-1 and TRBJ2-7; 7 positions match TRBD2. The CDR3 is 15 residues long. Germline lookup yields CDR1 DFQATT and CDR2 SNEGSKA (reference sequence). V shed 3 bases, J shed 1 base, and the junction held 9 bases outside the gene matches. The CDR3 region is CSASIPAAGSYEQYF. For the CDR3, the DNA is TGCAGTGCTAGTATCCCAGCAGCGGGATCCTACGAGCAGTACTTC.

This clone was seen a few times. The chain has TRBV7-9 and TRBJ1-5, with TRBD1 identical over 7 bases. The V and J ends lost 7 bases and 11 bases, in that order; junction bases with no gene match: 8. Per germline, CDR1 SEHNR and CDR2 FQNEAQ (reference sequence). The CDR3 is 12 amino acids. The CDR3 nucleotides read TGTGCCAGCACCCAGGGGGTCGGGGCCCAGCATTTT. Its translation: CASTQGVGAQHF.

This chain uses TRBV5-1 with TRBJ1-2; D uncertain. The germline gives CDR1 SGHRS, CDR2 YFSETQ. The CDR3 has 15 amino acids. Trimming removed 0 bases from V and 5 bases from J, with 14 bases in between. CDR3 in amino acids: CASSLAMGSLYGYTF. CDR3 coding DNA: TGCGCCAGCAGCTTGGCCATGGGCAGCCTTTATGGCTACACCTTC.

This rearrangement joins TRBV7-9 to TRBJ1-1, with 8 bases fitting TRBD1. Unmatched junction bases numbered 6, after V lost 7 bases and J lost 5 bases. The germline V gene has CDR1 SEHNR and CDR2 FQNEAQ (reference sequence). The CDR3 consists of 13 residues. CDR3 in amino acids: CASKRQGRTEAFF. CDR3 sequence (DNA): TGTGCCAGCAAACGACAGGGGAGGACTGAAGCTTTCTTT.

The gene calls are TRBV6-4 and TRBJ2-3, with unresolved D. CDR1 MRHNA and CDR2 SNTAGT come from the germline V gene. The CDR3 length is 15 residues. V was pared by 5 bases and J by 1 base, with 13 bases between. CDR3 nucleotide sequence: TGTGCCAGCAGTCTCTCAGCGTATGGCACAGATACGCAGTATTTT. Its protein is CASSLSAYGTDTQYF.